Below are 23 T cell receptor beta chains sequenced from a single sample in a study of post-analysis software for immune sequencing data. Study results and limitations: Five or six TRBV segments, TRBV5-6, TRBV5-1 and TRBV20-1 among them, were found more frequent in patients than controls.

These receptors lack a known antigen. TCR beta cDNA libraries had unique molecular identifiers. TCRdb passed the PCR reads through MiXCR, listing each CDR3 protein once. The repertoire includes 550,000 to 700,000 distinct CDR3 sequences, about 44% of them detected once, and under 2% sits in the top ten. The sample taken for sequencing was blood. The receptors come from a girl between 5 and 17 years old with multiple sclerosis.

V and J are TRBV4-2 and TRBJ1-1; 7 nucleotides match TRBD1. Germline values: CDR1 LGHNA, CDR2 YNFKEQ. CDR3 length equals 17 residues. With V trimmed by 0 bases and J by 0 bases, 7 bases remained unmatched. CDR3 bases: TGTGCCAGCAGCCAAGATGACAGGGTGGTGTTGAACACTGAAGCTTTCTTT. It translates to CASSQDDRVVLNTEAFF.

Regarding this clonotype: One junction end does not reproduce the germline sequence, and a read error may be involved. The CDR3 region has the DNA TGTACCAGCAGTACGCTAGGCCACAATGAGCAGTTCTTC. Protein: CTSSTLGHNEQFF. This chain uses TRBV6-5 with TRBJ2-1; no firm D call. This CDR3 is 13 amino acids long. CDR1 is MNHEY and CDR2 is SVGAGI in the germline V gene.

The chain combines TRBV30 with TRBJ2-1; D is ambiguous. The germline gives CDR1 GTSNPN, CDR2 SVGIG (reference sequence). CDR3 size: 11 residues. V shed 8 bases and J shed 6 bases, with 11 bases lying between them. CDR3 residues: CARRVGNEQFF. The CDR3, as DNA: TGTGCCCGACGGGTGGGCAATGAGCAGTTCTTC. Full variable domain (remainder filled in from reference TRBV30 and TRBJ2-1): SQTIHQWPATLVQPVGSPLSLECTVEGTSNPNLYWYRQAAGRGLQLLFYSVGIGQISSEVPQNLSASRPQDRQFILSSKKLLLSDSGFYLCARRVGNEQFFGPGTRLTVL.

This clonotype was recorded a few times. The genes are TRBV12-3 or TRBV12-4 and TRBJ2-5, with TRBD2 identical over 8 bases. Trimming took 7 bases from V and 2 from J; bases not matched to a gene: 9. CDR3 length: 15 amino acids. CDR3 residues: CASTSGGAGQETQYF. DNA for the CDR3: TGTGCCAGCACTTCCGGGGGGGCCGGACAAGAGACCCAGTACTTC.

This clonotype has a handful of counts. The chain has TRBV12-3 or TRBV12-4 and TRBJ2-7, with 12 nucleotides matching TRBD2. V gave up 2 bases and J gave up 2 bases; unmatched junction bases: 7. This CDR3 is built from 17 residues. DNA for the CDR3: TGTGCCAGCAGTTTATTACCTCGGACTAGCGGGACCTACGAGCAGTACTTC. It yields the protein CASSLLPRTSGTYEQYF.

The J gene is TRBJ1-2, the V gene TRBV12-3 or TRBV12-4; possibly TRBD1 for D (5 bases). V shed 4 bases and J shed 4 bases, with 13 bases lying between them. The length of the CDR3 is 14 residues. The CDR3 bases are TGTGCCAGCAGTTCTACCAGGGTCTTCTATGGCTACACCTTC. It encodes CASSSTRVFYGYTF.

The chain uses TRBV25-1 and TRBJ2-7; D may be TRBD1 (6 bases). V was clipped by 5 bases and J by 7 bases, with 27 bases between them. The CDR3 totals 17 residues. Germline CDR1 reads MGHDK; CDR2 reads SYGVNS. The CDR3 protein is CASSTSERGNKIYEQYF. The CDR3 nucleotides read TGTGCCAGCAGTACATCGGAAAGGGGGAACAAAATCTATGAGCAGTACTTC.

The rearrangement links TRBV20-1 to TRBJ2-3; 14 bases line up with TRBD2. The CDR3 runs 15 residues. J lost 5 bases, V lost 6 bases, and 7 bases had no gene match. Germline V gene lookup returns CDR1 DFQATT and CDR2 SNEGSKA (reference sequence). Here the CDR3 DNA reads TGCAGTGCGAGGGGACTAGCGGGAGTAGGAGATACGCAGTATTTT. Its translation: CSARGLAGVGDTQYF.

Only a few counts were recorded for this clonotype. The V gene is TRBV29-1, the J gene TRBJ2-3; D is ambiguous. This CDR3 contains 14 residues. The germline V gene encodes CDR1 SQVTM and CDR2 ANQGSEA. V lost 7 bases and J 3 bases, leaving 17 bases between the germline ends. The CDR3 sequence: CSASASGRTDTQYF. CDR3 nucleotide sequence: TGCAGCGCGTCCGCTTCAGGACGAACAGATACGCAGTATTTT.

The chain has TRBV29-1 and TRBJ2-7, with a tentative D call TRBD1 (5 bases). The V gene lost 4 bases and the J gene lost 0 bases, with 13 bases spanning the gap. This CDR3 spans 14 amino acids. CDR1 and CDR2 (germline): SQVTM, ANQGSEA. CDR3 nucleotides: TGCAGCGTTGTAGCAGGGTGGTTCTCCTACGAGCAGTACTTC. Translation gives CSVVAGWFSYEQYF.

The V gene is TRBV10-3, the J gene TRBJ2-5, with TRBD2 matching 7 bases. Looked up from germline, CDR1 is ENHRY and CDR2 is SYGVKD. The trim removed 11 bases at V and 1 base at J, leaving 7 bases unmatched. This CDR3 is built from 13 residues. The CDR3 spells CAVGGGVQETQYF. In nucleotides, the CDR3 is TGTGCCGTTGGGGGGGGGGTCCAAGAGACCCAGTACTTC.

The chain combines TRBV4-2 with TRBJ2-1; 8 nucleotides align to TRBD2. CDR1 is LGHNA and CDR2 is YNFKEQ in the germline V gene. The CDR3 consists of 16 residues. The V and J ends lost 1 base and 8 bases, in that order; junction bases with no gene match: 10. The CDR3 nucleotides read TGTGCCAGCAGCCAAGGGAACTCGCGGGAGGAGTATGAGCAGTTCTTC. It translates to CASSQGNSREEYEQFF.

In its sample, this clonotype was seen a few times. J is TRBJ2-7 and V is TRBV7-9; possibly TRBD1 for D (5 bases). The CDR3 runs 14 residues. Trimming stripped 5 bases from V and 4 bases from J, with 15 bases between. Germline CDR1 reads SEHNR; CDR2 reads FQNEAQ (reference sequence). CDR3 in amino acids: CASSRPRVAYEQYF. CDR3 coding DNA: TGTGCCAGCAGCCGCCCCAGGGTGGCGTACGAGCAGTACTTC.

The sample holds a few counts of this clonotype. The chain couples TRBV14 to TRBJ2-1, with D unclear. Germline CDR1 and CDR2: SGHDN and FVKESK. This CDR3 is built from 17 residues. With 4 bases removed from V and 0 bases from J, the gap between germline ends came to 16 bases. CDR3 residues: CASSRAAIPSSYNEQFF. The CDR3 DNA is TGTGCCAGCAGCCGTGCGGCCATCCCGAGCTCCTACAATGAGCAGTTCTTC.

The chain joins TRBV10-3 to TRBJ2-1; 14 bases agree with TRBD2. J lost 6 bases, V lost 0 bases, and 4 bases had no gene match. The CDR3 has 17 amino acids. Germline V lookup: CDR1 ENHRY, CDR2 SYGVKD. The CDR3, as DNA: TGTGCCATCAGTGAGTCGGGACTAGCGGGAGAGGGCAATGAGCAGTTCTTC. This gives the protein CAISESGLAGEGNEQFF.

This clonotype was seen a few times. The CDR3 spells CASSVEVAIGYGYTF. CDR3 DNA: TGTGCCAGCAGCGTAGAGGTGGCGATTGGGTATGGCTACACCTTC. J is TRBJ1-2 and V is TRBV9; D gene ambiguous. Germline assignment: CDR1 SGDLS and CDR2 YYNGEE. This CDR3 is 15 amino acids long. The ends were cut back, 0 bases at V and 5 bases at J, with 14 bases in the middle.

The table lists this clonotype with a few counts. The rearrangement uses TRBV20-1 and TRBJ2-7; TRBD2 matches at 7 bases. In germline, CDR1 is DFQATT, CDR2 SNEGSKA (reference sequence). The CDR3 contains 12 residues. CDR3 loop: CSYVGGYYEQYF. Here the CDR3 DNA reads TGCAGCTACGTGGGAGGGTATTACGAGCAGTACTTC.

This clonotype showed up just a few times. This rearrangement joins TRBV5-1 to TRBJ2-1; possible D gene TRBD1, 6 bases. Per the germline V gene, CDR1 is SGHRS and CDR2 is YFSETQ. Trimming stripped 0 bases from V and 3 bases from J, with 13 bases between. CDR3 length equals 16 residues. This CDR3 reads CASSLVQGSIYNEQFF. Written as DNA, the CDR3 is TGCGCCAGCAGCTTGGTACAGGGAAGCATCTACAATGAGCAGTTCTTC.

The chain couples TRBV20-1 to TRBJ2-5; unclear D gene. The J call could be wrong; TRBJ2-7 is a better fit for the DNA end. The germline V gene encodes CDR1 DFQATT and CDR2 SNEGSKA (reference sequence). CDR3 length: 15 residues. CDR3 DNA sequence: TGCAGTGCTAGAGATGACTGGGCTATGGGCTACGAGCAGTACTTC. Translation: CSARDDWAMGYEQYF.

V usage is TRBV7-3 and J usage is TRBJ2-1, with TRBD2 matching 8 bases. CDR3 length equals 13 residues. V shed 6 bases, J shed 6 bases, and the junction held 4 bases outside the gene matches. The germline V gene encodes CDR1 SGHTA and CDR2 FQGTGA. For the CDR3, the DNA is TGTGCCAGCAGACCCACTAGCGGCAATGAGCAGTTCTTC. It encodes CASRPTSGNEQFF.

The CDR3 DNA reads as TGTGCCAGCAGTCTCACAGGGTTCGGCTACACCTTC. Its protein product is CASSLTGFGYTF. The chain couples TRBV12-3 or TRBV12-4 to TRBJ1-2, with a tentative D call TRBD1 (6 bases). V lost 5 bases and J 8 bases, leaving 12 bases between the germline ends. CDR3 length equals 12 residues.

This chain links TRBV5-1 with TRBJ2-3, with D perhaps TRBD2 (6 bases). V shed 4 bases and J shed 4 bases, with 16 bases lying between them. This CDR3 is built from 15 residues. Germline V gene sequence: CDR1 SGHRS, CDR2 YFSETQ. This CDR3 reads CASSVAEAGSDTQYF. The CDR3 DNA reads as TGCGCCAGCAGCGTAGCGGAGGCGGGATCAGATACGCAGTATTTT.

The gene calls are TRBV7-2 and TRBJ2-3; D gene unclear. CDR3 length: 14 residues. Germline assignment: CDR1 SGHTA and CDR2 FQGNSA. V was clipped by 5 bases and J by 0 bases, with 9 bases between them. The CDR3 loop reads CASSLTLSTDTQYF. CDR3 coding DNA: TGTGCCAGCAGCCTCACGCTTAGCACAGATACGCAGTATTTT. Full variable domain (remainder filled in from reference TRBV7-2 and TRBJ2-3): GAGVSQSPSNKVTEKGKDVELRCDPISGHTALYWYRQSLGQGLEFLIYFQGNSAPDKSGLPSDRFSAERTGGSVSTLTIQRTQQEDSAVYLCASSLTLSTDTQYFGPGTRLTVL.